This TCR beta chain derives from a study of cytomegalovirus exposure and HLA in healthy donors. With respect to this clone: Its specificity is not known.

The PCR contained 60 Vbeta and 13 Jbeta primers. The assay was immunoSEQ multiplex PCR, and TCRdb's table has in-frame clones only and misses some. The data hold some 150,000 clones, with more than 60% observed a single time. The CDR3 sequence is 15 residues long. Germline assignment: CDR1 MDHEN and CDR2 SYDVKM. Study results and limitations: According to the study, roughly 180 TCR beta chains were cytomegalovirus-associated. Association of some 18,000 TCR beta sequences with HLA alleles was found at 0.05 false discovery rate in a later analysis. Later analysis showed TCR association rates varying by HLA locus, highest for DRB1 and lowest for HLA-C.

This chain uses TRBV28 with TRBJ2-5, with 9 bases aligning to TRBD1. The better agreement between TRBJ2-7 and the DNA end casts doubt on the J call. What was sequenced was PBMCs. This receptor was identified in a man aged 35-49 years in good health and CMV-seronegative. The CDR3, as DNA: TGTGCCAGCAGTTTGGGACAGGGTTTTTCCTACGAGCAGTACTTC. Residues: CASSLGQGFSYEQYF.